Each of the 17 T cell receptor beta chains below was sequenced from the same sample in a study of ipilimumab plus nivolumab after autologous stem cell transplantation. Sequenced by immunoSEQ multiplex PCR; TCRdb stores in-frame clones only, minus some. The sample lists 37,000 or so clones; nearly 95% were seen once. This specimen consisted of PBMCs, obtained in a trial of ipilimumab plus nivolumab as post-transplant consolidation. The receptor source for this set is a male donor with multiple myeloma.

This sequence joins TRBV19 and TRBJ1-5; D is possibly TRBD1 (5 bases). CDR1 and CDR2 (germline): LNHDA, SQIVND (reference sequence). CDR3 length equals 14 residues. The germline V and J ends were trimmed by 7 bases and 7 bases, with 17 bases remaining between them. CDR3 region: CASTPDTTPQPQHF. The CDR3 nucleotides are TGTGCCAGTACCCCGGACACCACACCCCAGCCCCAGCATTTT.

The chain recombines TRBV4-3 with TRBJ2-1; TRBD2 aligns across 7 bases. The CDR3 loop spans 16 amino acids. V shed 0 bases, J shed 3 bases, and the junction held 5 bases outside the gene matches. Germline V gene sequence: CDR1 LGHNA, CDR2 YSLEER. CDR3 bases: TGCGCCAGCAGCCAAGATCGGGCGGGAGTCTACAATGAGCAGTTCTTC. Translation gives CASSQDRAGVYNEQFF.

The CDR3 spells CASSGLGHYTQYF. CDR3 sequence (DNA): TGTGCCAGCAGCGGACTAGGCCACTATACGCAGTATTTT. The chain combines TRBV9 with TRBJ2-3, with D possibly TRBD2 on 6 matching bases. Per germline, CDR1 SGDLS and CDR2 YYNGEE. Trimming took 3 bases from V and 7 from J, leaving 12 bases between them. The CDR3 has 13 residues.

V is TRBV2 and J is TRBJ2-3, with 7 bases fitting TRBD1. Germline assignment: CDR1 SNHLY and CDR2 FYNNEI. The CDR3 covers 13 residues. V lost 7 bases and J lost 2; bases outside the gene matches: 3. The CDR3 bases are TGTGCCAGCAAGGGACAGCTCACAGATACGCAGTATTTT. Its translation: CASKGQLTDTQYF.

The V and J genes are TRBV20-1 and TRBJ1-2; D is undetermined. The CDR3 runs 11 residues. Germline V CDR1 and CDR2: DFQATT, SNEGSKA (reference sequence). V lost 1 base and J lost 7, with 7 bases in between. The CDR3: CSARAGSGYTF. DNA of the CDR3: TGCAGTGCTAGAGCAGGCTCTGGCTACACCTTC.

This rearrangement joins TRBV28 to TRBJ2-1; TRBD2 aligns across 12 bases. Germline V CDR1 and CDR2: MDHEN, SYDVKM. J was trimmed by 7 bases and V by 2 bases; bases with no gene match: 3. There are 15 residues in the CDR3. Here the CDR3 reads CASSLLAGGDNEQFF. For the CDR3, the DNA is TGTGCCAGCAGTTTACTAGCGGGAGGGGATAATGAGCAGTTCTTC. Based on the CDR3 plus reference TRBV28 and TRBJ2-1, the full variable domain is DVKVTQSSRYLVKRTGEKVFLECVQDMDHENMFWYRQDPGLGLRLIYFSYDVKMKEKGDIPEGYSVSREKKERFSLILESASTNQTSMYLCASSLLAGGDNEQFFGPGTRLTVL.

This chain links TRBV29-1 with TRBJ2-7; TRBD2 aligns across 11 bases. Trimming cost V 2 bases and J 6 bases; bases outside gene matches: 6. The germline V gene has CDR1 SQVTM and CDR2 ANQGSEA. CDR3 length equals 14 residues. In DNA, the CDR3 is TGCAGCGTTGAAACTAGCGGGAGTGGCGGCGAGCAGTACTTC. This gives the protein CSVETSGSGGEQYF.

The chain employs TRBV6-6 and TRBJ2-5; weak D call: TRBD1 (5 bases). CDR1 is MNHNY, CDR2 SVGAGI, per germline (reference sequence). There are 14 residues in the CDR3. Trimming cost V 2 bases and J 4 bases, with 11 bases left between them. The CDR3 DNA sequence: TGTGCCAGCAGTTACAGGGGCGTGGGAGAGACCCAGTACTTC. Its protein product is CASSYRGVGETQYF.

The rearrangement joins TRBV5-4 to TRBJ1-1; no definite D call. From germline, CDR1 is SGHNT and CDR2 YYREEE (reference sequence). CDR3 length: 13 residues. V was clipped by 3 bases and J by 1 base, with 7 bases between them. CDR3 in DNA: TGTGCCAGCAGCTATCAGAGGAACACTGAAGCTTTCTTT. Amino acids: CASSYQRNTEAFF.

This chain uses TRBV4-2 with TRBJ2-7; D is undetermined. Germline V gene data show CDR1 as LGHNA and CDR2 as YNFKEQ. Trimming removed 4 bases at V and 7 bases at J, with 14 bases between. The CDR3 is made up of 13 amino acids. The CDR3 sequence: CASSLDRPDEQYF. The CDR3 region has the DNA TGTGCCAGCAGCCTCGACCGCCCCGATGAGCAGTACTTC.

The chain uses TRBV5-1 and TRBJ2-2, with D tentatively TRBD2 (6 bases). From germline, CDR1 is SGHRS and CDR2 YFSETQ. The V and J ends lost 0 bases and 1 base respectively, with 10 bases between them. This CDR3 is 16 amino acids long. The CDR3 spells CASSLVAGLNTGELFF. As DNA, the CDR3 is TGCGCCAGCAGCTTGGTGGCGGGGTTGAACACCGGGGAGCTGTTTTTT.

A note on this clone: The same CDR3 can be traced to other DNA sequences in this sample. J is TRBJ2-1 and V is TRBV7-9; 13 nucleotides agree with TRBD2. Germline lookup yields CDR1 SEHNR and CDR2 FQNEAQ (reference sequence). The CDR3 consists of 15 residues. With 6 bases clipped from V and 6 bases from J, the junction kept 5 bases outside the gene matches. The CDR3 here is CASSQLAGGSNEQFF. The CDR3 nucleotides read TGTGCCAGCAGTCAACTAGCGGGAGGGTCCAATGAGCAGTTCTTC. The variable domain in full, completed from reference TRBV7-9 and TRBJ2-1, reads DTGVSQNPRHKITKRGQNVTFRCDPISEHNRLYWYRQTLGQGPEFLTYFQNEAQLEKSRLLSDRFSAERPKGSFSTLEIQRTEQGDSAMYLCASSQLAGGSNEQFFGPGTRLTVL.

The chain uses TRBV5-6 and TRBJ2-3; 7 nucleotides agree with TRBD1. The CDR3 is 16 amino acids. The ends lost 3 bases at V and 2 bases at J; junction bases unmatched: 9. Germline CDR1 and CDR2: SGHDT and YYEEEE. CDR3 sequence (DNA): TGTGCCAGCAGCTCCATGGTAGGGGGCCTCACAGATACGCAGTATTTT. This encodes CASSSMVGGLTDTQYF.

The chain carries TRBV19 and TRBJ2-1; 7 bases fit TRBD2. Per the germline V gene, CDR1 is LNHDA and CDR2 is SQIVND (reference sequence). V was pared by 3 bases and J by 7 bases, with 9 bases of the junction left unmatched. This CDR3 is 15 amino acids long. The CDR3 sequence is CASSIVAGEGNEQFF. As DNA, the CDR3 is TGTGCCAGTAGTATCGTCGCGGGGGAGGGGAATGAGCAGTTCTTC.

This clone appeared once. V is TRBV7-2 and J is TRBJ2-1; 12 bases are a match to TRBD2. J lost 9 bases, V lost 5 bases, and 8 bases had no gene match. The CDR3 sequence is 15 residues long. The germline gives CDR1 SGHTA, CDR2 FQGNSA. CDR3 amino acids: CASSKGLAGTPEQFF. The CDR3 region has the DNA TGTGCCAGCAGCAAAGGACTAGCGGGGACCCCTGAGCAGTTCTTC.

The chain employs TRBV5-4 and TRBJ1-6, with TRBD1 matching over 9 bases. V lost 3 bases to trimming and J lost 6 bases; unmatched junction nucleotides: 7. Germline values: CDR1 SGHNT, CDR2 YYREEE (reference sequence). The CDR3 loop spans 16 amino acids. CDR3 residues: CASSSRDRALNSPLHF. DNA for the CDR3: TGTGCCAGCAGCTCTAGGGACAGGGCCCTTAATTCACCCCTCCACTTT.

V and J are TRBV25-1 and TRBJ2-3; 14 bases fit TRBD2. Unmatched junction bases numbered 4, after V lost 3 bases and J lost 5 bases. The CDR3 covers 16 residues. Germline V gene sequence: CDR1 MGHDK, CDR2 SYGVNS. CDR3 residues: CASSDSGLAGVDTQYF. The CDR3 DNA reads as TGTGCCAGCAGTGACTCGGGACTAGCGGGAGTAGATACGCAGTATTTT.